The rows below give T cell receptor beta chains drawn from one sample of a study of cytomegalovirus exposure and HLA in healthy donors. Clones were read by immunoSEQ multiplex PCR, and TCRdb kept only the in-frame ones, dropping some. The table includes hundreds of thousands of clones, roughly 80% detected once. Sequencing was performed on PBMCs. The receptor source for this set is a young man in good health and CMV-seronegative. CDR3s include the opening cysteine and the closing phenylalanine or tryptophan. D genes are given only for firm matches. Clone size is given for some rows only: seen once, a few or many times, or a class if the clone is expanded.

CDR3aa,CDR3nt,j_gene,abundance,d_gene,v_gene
CASSGRRGAGTDTQYF,TGCGCCAGCAGCGGTAGGCGGGGGGCCGGCACAGATACGCAGTATTTT,TRBJ2-3,NA,TRBD2,TRBV5-1
CASSPLAGSHEQYF,TGTGCCAGTAGCCCACTAGCGGGGAGCCACGAGCAGTACTTC,TRBJ2-7,once,TRBD2,TRBV19
CASSFAGTSGGALETQYF,TGCGCCAGCAGCTTTGCCGGGACTAGCGGGGGGGCCTTGGAGACCCAGTACTTC,TRBJ2-5,few,TRBD2,TRBV5-1
CASSLARGGQRYQETQYF,TGTGCCAGCAGCTTGGCGCGGGGGGGCCAGCGGTACCAAGAGACCCAGTACTTC,TRBJ2-5,NA,TRBD2,TRBV5-5
CASSLRKETQYF,TGTGCCAGCAGCTTGAGGAAAGAGACCCAGTACTTC,TRBJ2-5,NA,NA,TRBV7-2
CASSEGRLNEKLFF,TGTGCCAGCAGTGAAGGCAGATTAAATGAAAAACTGTTTTTT,TRBJ1-4,NA,NA,TRBV2
CASSLTGSENTIYF,TGTGCCAGCAGTTTAACGGGGTCTGAAAACACCATATATTTT,TRBJ1-3,once,NA,TRBV27
CASSVTPVAGGPYNEQFF,TGTGCCAGCAGCGTTACACCAGTAGCGGGGGGACCTTACAATGAGCAGTTCTTC,TRBJ2-1,NA,TRBD2,TRBV9
CASSPSTHATYEQYF,TGTGCCAGCTCACCATCGACTCACGCTACCTACGAGCAGTACTTC,TRBJ2-7,NA,NA,TRBV18
CASSSRLAGGFEFF,TGTGCCAGTAGTTCCAGACTAGCGGGGGGTTTCGAGTTCTTC,TRBJ2-1,NA,TRBD2,TRBV19
CASSIAGSSYEQYF,TGTGCCAGTAGTATAGCAGGAAGCTCCTACGAGCAGTACTTC,TRBJ2-7,NA,NA,TRBV19
CASSFQRAMMDEQFF,TGCGCCAGCAGCTTCCAGCGGGCGATGATGGATGAGCAGTTCTTC,TRBJ2-1,NA,NA,TRBV5-1